A single sample is the source of the 8 T cell receptor beta chains below, sequenced in a study of T cells in Graves' hyperthyroidism and ophthalmopathy (dated by TCRdb to the late 2010s). The method was multiplex PCR. The instrument was an Illumina HiSeq 2000. Amplification of TCR beta CDR3 regions was carried out from RNA transcripts. The TCR CDR3 was subjected to a first round of RT-PCR using the HTBI primer set and the Qiagen OneStep RT-PCR kit. TCRdb cleaned the public reads at Q25 with fastp, built clones with MiXCR and kept in-frame beta chains. Each CDR3 protein gets just one entry, which takes the most common genes and DNA from the rows behind it. Recorded for this sample are 400,000 to 600,000 distinct CDR3 sequences; about 16% of them occurred a single time. Roughly 29% of the sample is taken by the ten largest. The sequenced sample consisted of blood. The receptors were gathered from a woman aged 25-40 years with Graves' ophthalmopathy.

V gene TRBV6-5 combines with J gene TRBJ2-1, with D tentatively TRBD2 (6 bases). Trimming left V 2 bases short and J 6 bases short, with 11 bases between. Germline-derived CDR1 and CDR2 are MNHEY and SVGAGI. The CDR3 has 14 residues. The CDR3 here is CASSYGTGVNEQFF. DNA of the CDR3: TGTGCCAGCAGTTACGGGACGGGGGTCAATGAGCAGTTCTTC.

There are a few counts of this clonotype. The genes are TRBV5-5 and TRBJ2-4; TRBD1 agrees at 10 bases. J gave up 0 bases and V 4 bases, and 7 bases lay outside the gene matches. Germline CDR1 SGHKS, CDR2 YYEKEE (reference sequence). The CDR3 is 17 amino acids. The CDR3 nucleotides read TGTGCCAGCAGCGTGACAGGGGGCAATGGAGCCAAAAACATTCAGTACTTC. Encoded protein: CASSVTGGNGAKNIQYF.

Concerning this clonotype itself: Compared with germline, one end of the junction differs, possibly owing to a read error. The chain combines TRBV28 with TRBJ2-4, with 7 nucleotides matching TRBD1. The length of the CDR3 is 15 residues. Looked up from germline, CDR1 is MDHEN and CDR2 is SYDVKM. The chain's CDR3 is CASSLSQRQGNTQYF. The CDR3 nucleotides read TGTGCCAGCAGTTTATCCCAACGACAGGGAAACACTCAGTACTTC.

This clonotype has ten or more counts. V gene TRBV12-3 or TRBV12-4 combines with J gene TRBJ2-5; TRBD1 matches 7 bases. V lost 5 bases, J lost 0 bases, and 9 bases stayed unmatched. This CDR3 is 16 amino acids long. In DNA, the CDR3 is TGTGCCAGCAGTCCGAGGCTGACAGGGAACCAAGAGACCCAGTACTTC. It yields the protein CASSPRLTGNQETQYF.

This clonotype occurred many times. The chain uses TRBV7-9 and TRBJ2-7; 8 nucleotides align to TRBD2. The ends lost 5 bases at V and 0 bases at J; junction bases unmatched: 15. Germline CDR1 reads SEHNR; CDR2 reads FQNEAQ (reference sequence). The CDR3 sequence is 18 residues long. CDR3: CASSLVPGLVSPSYEQYF. In nucleotides, the CDR3 is TGTGCCAGCAGCCTAGTCCCGGGACTAGTCTCGCCCTCCTACGAGCAGTACTTC.

This clonotype was seen ten or more times. This chain links TRBV20-1 with TRBJ2-2; tentative D call: TRBD1 (5 bases). V lost 6 bases, J lost 4 bases, and 12 bases lay in between. The germline gives CDR1 DFQATT, CDR2 SNEGSKA (reference sequence). The CDR3 sequence is 13 residues long. DNA for the CDR3: TGCAGTGCCCCCCTCAGGGCCACCGGGGAGCTGTTTTTT. Translated: CSAPLRATGELFF.

The CDR3 loop is CASSTNGVRAEAFF. Here the CDR3 DNA reads TGTGCCAGCAGCACGAACGGGGTCAGAGCTGAAGCTTTCTTT. The chain uses TRBV11-2 and TRBJ1-1; D unresolved. V lost 5 bases and J 6 bases, leaving 16 bases between the germline ends. The CDR3 is 14 residues long. Germline V gives CDR1 SGHAT, CDR2 FQNNGV.

This clonotype showed up many times. The chain recombines TRBV10-3 with TRBJ2-7; 12 bases map to TRBD2. Germline loops: CDR1 ENHRY, CDR2 SYGVKD. Trimming removed 6 bases from V and 6 bases from J; junction bases left unmatched: 9. The CDR3 extends over 15 amino acids. The CDR3 DNA follows: TGTGCCATCAGCTGGACTAGCGGGACGAGGGTCGAGCAGTACTTC. It translates to CAISWTSGTRVEQYF.